These 23 T cell receptor beta chains were all obtained from the same sample, sequenced in a study of cytomegalovirus exposure and HLA in healthy donors. In the PCR, 60 Vbeta and 13 Jbeta primers were used. The data were produced by immunoSEQ multiplex PCR, yet TCRdb's version contains in-frame clones alone and is incomplete. Here the sample spans approximately 150,000 clones, roughly 10% being singletons. The sequenced sample was PBMCs. The receptors stem from a male donor in good health and CMV-seronegative.

This clone was seen a handful of times. The chain joins TRBV19 to TRBJ1-5; the match to TRBD1 covers 11 bases. This CDR3 region has 16 residues. CDR1 and CDR2 from the germline V gene are LNHDA and SQIVND (reference sequence). V dropped 1 base and J dropped 5; count of bases not matched to a gene: 4. The CDR3 nucleotides read TGTGCCAGTAGTATAGTCGGGACAGGGGGTGATCAGCCCCAGCATTTT. Amino acid sequence: CASSIVGTGGDQPQHF.

A word on this clone: A read error may produce the germline difference seen at one junction end. The chain uses TRBV5-4 and TRBJ1-2; the match to TRBD1 covers 10 bases. CDR1 and CDR2 (germline): SGHNT, YYREEE (reference sequence). CDR3 length: 14 amino acids. The CDR3 region has the DNA TGTGCCAGCAGCCCGGGGGGGACAGGGGCCTTCGAGGACTTC. Protein product: CASSPGGTGAFEDF.

This clone has only a few counts. The rearrangement uses TRBV28 and TRBJ1-4; 7 bases agree with TRBD1. The CDR3 loop spans 15 amino acids. The V gene's germline CDR1 is MDHEN and CDR2 SYDVKM. The V gene end was trimmed by 0 bases and the J gene end by 2 bases; junction bases not matched to a gene: 0. This chain's CDR3 is CASSLWDRTNEKLFF. The CDR3 DNA follows: TGTGCCAGCAGTTTATGGGACAGGACTAATGAAAAACTGTTTTTT. Looking up the rest from reference TRBV28 and TRBJ1-4 gives the full variable domain: DVKVTQSSRYLVKRTGEKVFLECVQDMDHENMFWYRQDPGLGLRLIYFSYDVKMKEKGDIPEGYSVSREKKERFSLILESASTNQTSMYLCASSLWDRTNEKLFFGSGTQLSVL.

This clone has more than one count but fewer than ten. The V call is TRBV2, the J call TRBJ2-3; 7 bases are shared with TRBD1. This CDR3 has 14 amino acids. Trimming removed 6 bases from V and 2 bases from J; junction bases left unmatched: 5. Per the germline V gene, CDR1 is SNHLY and CDR2 is FYNNEI. CDR3: CASRKQGTTDTQYF. CDR3 nucleotides: TGTGCCAGCAGGAAACAGGGGACCACAGATACGCAGTATTTT.

The V gene is TRBV5-4, the J gene TRBJ2-1, with 9 bases identical to TRBD1. Germline loops: CDR1 SGHNT, CDR2 YYREEE (reference sequence). J was trimmed by 5 bases and V by 0 bases; bases with no gene match: 9. The CDR3 is 17 residues long. The CDR3 here is CASSLGSGTGWDNEQFF. In DNA, the CDR3 is TGTGCCAGCAGCTTGGGAAGCGGGACAGGGTGGGACAATGAGCAGTTCTTC.

This clone came up a few times. The rearrangement links TRBV4-3 to TRBJ1-4; D might be TRBD1 (5 bases). The CDR3 totals 15 residues. The V end lost 4 bases, the J end lost 0 bases, and 9 bases lay between the germline ends. The germline CDR1 and CDR2 sequences are LGHNA and YSLEER. The CDR3 DNA follows: TGCGCCAGCAGCCCCGTGACAGCAACTAATGAAAAACTGTTTTTT. Residues: CASSPVTATNEKLFF.

The chain recombines TRBV19 with TRBJ1-1, with a tentative D call TRBD1 (6 bases). The V gene's germline CDR1 is LNHDA and CDR2 SQIVND (reference sequence). V was clipped by 9 bases and J by 0 bases, with 11 bases between them. The CDR3 has 13 amino acids. CDR3 in amino acids: CASRDMMNTEAFF. The DNA of the CDR3 is TGTGCCAGCCGGGACATGATGAACACTGAAGCTTTCTTT.

This clone came up a few times. The chain links TRBV27 to TRBJ2-2; 8 positions agree with TRBD2. Germline CDR1 is MNHEY and CDR2 is SMNVEV (reference sequence). CDR3 length equals 16 residues. V lost 5 bases and J lost 4; bases outside the gene matches: 9. For the CDR3, the DNA is TGTGCCAGCAGTGCCCCGGGACTAGTAACCACCGGGGAGCTGTTTTTT. This sequence encodes CASSAPGLVTTGELFF.

This clone was detected a few times. The rearrangement joins TRBV19 to TRBJ1-3, with D hard to call. The CDR3 contains 13 residues. The germline V gene has CDR1 LNHDA and CDR2 SQIVND (reference sequence). The V and J ends lost 7 bases and 0 bases respectively, with 7 bases between them. The CDR3 here is CASTLGSGNTIYF. The CDR3 nucleotides read TGTGCCAGTACCCTCGGCTCTGGAAACACCATATATTTT. The complete variable domain, with remaining parts taken from reference TRBV19 and TRBJ1-3, reads DGGITQSPKYLFRKEGQNVTLSCEQNLNHDAMYWYRQDPGQGLRLIYYSQIVNDFQKGDIAEGYSVSREKKESFPLTVTSAQKNPTAFYLCASTLGSGNTIYFGEGSWLTVV.

This clone was picked up a small number of times. The same CDR3 is also encoded by other DNA sequences in this sample. This chain links TRBV5-4 with TRBJ1-3; D perhaps matches TRBD1 (6 bases). This CDR3 has 17 residues. CDR1 and CDR2 from the germline V gene are SGHNT and YYREEE (reference sequence). Trimming removed 2 bases at V and 2 bases at J, with 17 bases between. CDR3 DNA sequence: TGTGCCAGCAGCTTCGGTCTGGGGGCGCGTACTGGAAACACCATATATTTT. This encodes CASSFGLGARTGNTIYF.

This clone was seen a handful of times. The genes are TRBV28 and TRBJ2-2, with 8 bases fitting TRBD1. Unmatched junction bases numbered 8, after V lost 5 bases and J lost 6 bases. The CDR3 is 15 residues long. The germline CDR1 and CDR2 sequences are MDHEN and SYDVKM. CDR3 DNA sequence: TGTGCCAGCAGTATCAGGGGGCTTCGGTCCGGGGAGCTGTTTTTT. It translates to CASSIRGLRSGELFF.

The V call is TRBV5-1, the J call TRBJ1-1; TRBD1 agrees at 7 bases. This CDR3 is 15 amino acids long. V shed 0 bases and J 2 bases; nucleotides not matched to a gene: 4. Germline CDR1 SGHRS, CDR2 YFSETQ. The CDR3 reads CASSLEAGGNTEAFF. In nucleotides, the CDR3 is TGCGCCAGCAGCTTGGAGGCAGGGGGAAACACTGAAGCTTTCTTT.

The chain joins TRBV5-1 to TRBJ2-1, with 9 bases lining up with TRBD2. CDR1 is SGHRS, CDR2 YFSETQ, per germline. The CDR3 length is 16 residues. With V trimmed by 2 bases and J by 5 bases, 8 bases remained unmatched. CDR3 bases: TGCGCCAGCAGCTTCATTTTCGGCGGGGGGGACAATGAGCAGTTCTTC. Translated, it gives CASSFIFGGGDNEQFF.

The V and J genes are TRBV4-1 and TRBJ1-1; 7 bases align to TRBD1. CDR1 is MGHRA, CDR2 YSYEKL, per germline. V gave up 0 bases and J gave up 1 base; unmatched junction bases: 8. The CDR3 runs to 17 residues. This CDR3 is CASSQDRARDRNTEAFF. The CDR3 DNA reads TGCGCCAGCAGCCAAGATCGCGCTCGGGACAGGAACACTGAAGCTTTCTTT.

In this sample, this clone turned up a few times. This chain links TRBV19 with TRBJ2-7, with 7 bases lining up with TRBD1. Germline trimming cut 5 bases from V and 6 bases from J; bases unmatched to any gene: 22. Germline V gene sequence: CDR1 LNHDA, CDR2 SQIVND (reference sequence). This CDR3 region has 18 residues. The CDR3 DNA is TGTGCCAGTAGTTCTACCGTAAGGGGCACAGGGGATGATGGCGAGCAGTACTTC. This translates into CASSSTVRGTGDDGEQYF.

This chain uses TRBV28 with TRBJ2-7, with a weak D call TRBD1 (7 bases). The CDR3 is 15 amino acids. Germline loops: CDR1 MDHEN, CDR2 SYDVKM. V was shortened by 8 bases and J by 3 bases, with 20 bases between the two germline ends. The CDR3 loop reads CASRSGAQGDYEQYF. The CDR3 DNA follows: TGTGCCAGCCGATCGGGGGCCCAGGGGGACTACGAGCAGTACTTC.

This clone was counted only a few times. The chain links TRBV6-6 to TRBJ2-1; 7 bases are a match to TRBD1. V shed 2 bases and J 7 bases; nucleotides not matched to a gene: 8. CDR1 and CDR2 from the germline V gene are MNHNY and SVGAGI (reference sequence). CDR3 length: 15 amino acids. CDR3 nucleotide sequence: TGTGCCAGCAGTTACAAGAGACAGGGCGGGAATGAGCAGTTCTTC. This codes for CASSYKRQGGNEQFF.

V gene TRBV9 combines with J gene TRBJ2-7, with 7 bases fitting TRBD1. CDR1 SGDLS and CDR2 YYNGEE come from the germline V gene. There are 15 residues in the CDR3. Trimming at V came to 0 bases and at J to 0 bases, leaving 3 bases not matched to a gene. CDR3 coding DNA: TGTGCCAGCAGCGTAGAGGGACAGAGCTCCTACGAGCAGTACTTC. This sequence encodes CASSVEGQSSYEQYF.

The rearrangement uses TRBV5-6 and TRBJ1-2; 7 bases fit TRBD1. Germline V gives CDR1 SGHDT, CDR2 YYEEEE. The CDR3 runs to 15 residues. V trimming: 0 bases; J trimming: 0 bases; junction bases outside the gene matches: 2. Here the CDR3 reads CASSLVGTANYGYTF. The CDR3 bases are TGTGCCAGCAGCTTGGTTGGGACAGCTAACTATGGCTACACCTTC.

The chain uses TRBV10-2 and TRBJ2-2; D ambiguous. V was shortened by 5 bases and J by 5 bases, with 9 bases between the two germline ends. CDR1 and CDR2 (germline): WSHSY, SAAADI. CDR3 length: 13 amino acids. CDR3 nucleotides: TGCGCCAGCAGTCATTCGGTGACCGGGGAGCTGTTTTTT. Amino acid sequence: CASSHSVTGELFF.

V and J are TRBV6-5 and TRBJ1-1; D may be TRBD1 (5 bases). V was trimmed by 0 bases and J by 7 bases, leaving 15 bases between them. Germline loops: CDR1 MNHEY, CDR2 SVGAGI. This CDR3 comprises 15 residues. CDR3 sequence reads: CASSYSSTGLGEAFF. In nucleotides, the CDR3 is TGTGCCAGCAGTTACTCGAGCACAGGCCTAGGTGAAGCTTTCTTT.

This clone appeared a few times. The gene calls are TRBV7-9 and TRBJ2-1, with unresolved D. The CDR3 covers 14 residues. CDR1 SEHNR and CDR2 FQNEAQ come from the germline V gene (reference sequence). V was clipped by 3 bases and J by 2 bases, with 8 bases between them. The CDR3 here is CASSLRYPYNEQFF. The CDR3 nucleotides are TGTGCCAGCAGCTTGCGTTATCCCTACAATGAGCAGTTCTTC.

About this clone itself: A read error may produce the germline difference seen at one junction end. The chain carries TRBV7-7 and TRBJ2-2; D gene uncertain. The CDR3 contains 14 residues. Looked up from germline, CDR1 is SSHAT and CDR2 is FNYEAQ (reference sequence). CDR3 region: CASSFRPTTGELFF. The CDR3 DNA sequence: TGTGCTAGCAGCTTCCGACCGACTACCGGGGAGCTGTTTTTT. The full variable domain, its missing parts supplied by reference TRBV7-7 and TRBJ2-2, is GAGVSQSPRYKVTKRGQDVTLRCDPISSHATLYWYQQALGQGPEFLTYFNYEAQPDKSGLPSDRFSAERPEGSISTLTIQRTEQRDSAMYRCASSFRPTTGELFFGEGSRLTVL.